The 15 T cell receptor beta chains in this list originate from one sample, sequenced in a study of cytomegalovirus exposure and HLA in healthy donors. PCR used 60 Vbeta primers and 13 Jbeta primers. Produced via immunoSEQ multiplex PCR; TCRdb's table is partial and in-frame only. Of some 120,000 clones listed, 9% to 10% are singletons. The sample was PBMCs. Every receptor here comes from a man aged 25-45 years in good health and CMV-seronegative.

The chain joins TRBV6-5 to TRBJ2-5; the D gene is possibly TRBD2 (6 bases). The CDR3 sequence is 12 residues long. Germline V gene sequence: CDR1 MNHEY, CDR2 SVGAGI. Trimming pared 5 bases from V and 11 bases from J, leaving 15 bases between. CDR3 sequence: CASSQIPGEQYF. The CDR3 nucleotides read TGTGCCAGCAGTCAAATACCGGGGGAGCAGTACTTC.

This clone was detected only a few times. The genes are TRBV7-9 and TRBJ2-7; D is uncertain. The ends were cut back, 5 bases at V and 0 bases at J, with 11 bases in the middle. Germline CDR1 is SEHNR and CDR2 is FQNEAQ (reference sequence). There are 14 residues in the CDR3. This chain's CDR3 is CASSPQIFSYEQYF. As DNA, the CDR3 is TGTGCCAGCAGCCCTCAGATCTTCTCCTACGAGCAGTACTTC.

This chain joins TRBV7-9 and TRBJ1-1; TRBD1 matches 7 bases. This CDR3 is 15 amino acids long. Germline V CDR1 and CDR2: SEHNR, FQNEAQ (reference sequence). The V segment lost 4 bases and the J segment 0 bases; nucleotides outside the gene matches: 5. The CDR3 DNA is TGTGCCAGCAGCTCAAAGGGACAGATGAACACTGAAGCTTTCTTT. As protein: CASSSKGQMNTEAFF. The full variable domain, with the rest looked up from reference TRBV7-9 and TRBJ1-1, is DTGVSQNPRHKITKRGQNVTFRCDPISEHNRLYWYRQTLGQGPEFLTYFQNEAQLEKSRLLSDRFSAERPKGSFSTLEIQRTEQGDSAMYLCASSSKGQMNTEAFFGQGTRLTVV.

This clone was detected only a few times. The rearrangement joins TRBV19 to TRBJ2-5; 7 positions match TRBD2. The end of the DNA is better explained by TRBJ2-7, so the J call may be wrong. The CDR3 extends over 13 amino acids. Germline lookup yields CDR1 LNHDA and CDR2 SQIVND (reference sequence). As DNA, the CDR3 is TGTGCCAGTAAGCCTAGCGGCTCCTACGAGCAGTACTTC. Protein product: CASKPSGSYEQYF.

The chain's CDR3 is CASSLMAGGNQPQHF. The CDR3 DNA reads as TGTGCCAGCAGCTTAATGGCAGGAGGGAATCAGCCCCAGCATTTT. This chain connects TRBV11-2 to TRBJ1-5; D not certain. Per germline, CDR1 SGHAT and CDR2 FQNNGV. The CDR3 consists of 15 residues. The V end lost 2 bases, the J end lost 4 bases, and 12 bases lay between the germline ends.

J is TRBJ1-1 and V is TRBV2; D gene uncertain. The CDR3 runs 15 residues. The V gene's germline CDR1 is SNHLY and CDR2 FYNNEI. V was pared by 6 bases and J by 1 base, with 15 bases between. The CDR3 protein is CASRADTASNTEAFF. As DNA, the CDR3 is TGTGCCAGCAGAGCAGACACAGCTTCGAACACTGAAGCTTTCTTT.

The gene calls are TRBV30 and TRBJ1-4, with TRBD1 matching 10 bases. With V trimmed by 2 bases and J by 5 bases, 8 bases remained unmatched. The CDR3 loop spans 16 amino acids. CDR1 and CDR2 (germline): GTSNPN, SVGIG (reference sequence). The CDR3 DNA is TGTGCCTGGAGTTATGGACAGGGGGTTAGCAATGAAAAACTGTTTTTT. This encodes CAWSYGQGVSNEKLFF.

V and J are TRBV11-3 and TRBJ2-3, with D perhaps matching TRBD2 (7 bases). The germline V gene has CDR1 SGHNT and CDR2 YENEEA. The V gene lost 11 bases and the J gene lost 0 bases, with 12 bases spanning the gap. This CDR3 has 13 residues. The CDR3 nucleotides read TGTGCCGGGGGCGGGGGTAGCACAGATACGCAGTATTTT. Its translation: CAGGGGSTDTQYF.

The J gene is TRBJ1-1, the V gene TRBV7-8; possibly TRBD1 for D (5 bases). There are 14 residues in the CDR3. Between the trimmed V and J ends, which lost 1 base and 1 base, there was a span of 7 bases. Germline values: CDR1 SGHVS, CDR2 FQNEAQ. The CDR3 region is CASSLVGQNTEAFF. Written as DNA, the CDR3 is TGTGCCAGCAGCTTAGTAGGACAGAACACTGAAGCTTTCTTT.

In this sample, this clone turned up a few times. V gene TRBV6-1 combines with J gene TRBJ2-7, with TRBD2 identical over 11 bases. The V gene end was trimmed by 7 bases and the J gene end by 5 bases; junction bases not matched to a gene: 10. Germline lookup yields CDR1 MNHNS and CDR2 SASEGT. The CDR3 covers 15 residues. The CDR3 loop reads CASNIAGGPTDEQYF. The CDR3, as DNA: TGTGCCAGCAACATAGCGGGAGGGCCAACGGACGAGCAGTACTTC.

V gene TRBV4-1 combines with J gene TRBJ2-7, with 8 bases aligning to TRBD2. V trimming: 2 bases; J trimming: 3 bases; junction bases outside the gene matches: 6. The CDR3 has 15 residues. Germline lookup yields CDR1 MGHRA and CDR2 YSYEKL. The CDR3 DNA sequence: TGCGCCAGCAGCCAACTACTAGCGGAGGACTACGAGCAGTACTTC. Protein sequence: CASSQLLAEDYEQYF.

This chain joins TRBV19 and TRBJ1-5; 7 nucleotides match TRBD1. This CDR3 is built from 15 residues. Germline assignment: CDR1 LNHDA and CDR2 SQIVND (reference sequence). J was trimmed by 4 bases and V by 4 bases; bases with no gene match: 7. The CDR3 bases are TGTGCCAGTAGTAAGGTGAGGGGGCCAAATCAGCCCCAGCATTTT. Translated: CASSKVRGPNQPQHF.

J is TRBJ1-5 and V is TRBV19, with 8 bases matching TRBD1. The CDR3 covers 16 residues. V shed 4 bases and J 0 bases; nucleotides not matched to a gene: 5. Per germline, CDR1 LNHDA and CDR2 SQIVND (reference sequence). The CDR3 reads CASSTWDRISNQPQHF. The CDR3 coding sequence is TGTGCCAGTAGTACATGGGACAGGATTAGCAATCAGCCCCAGCATTTT.

The rearrangement joins TRBV5-6 to TRBJ1-2; D is perhaps TRBD1 (5 bases). Per germline, CDR1 SGHDT and CDR2 YYEEEE. Between the trimmed V and J ends, which lost 4 bases and 5 bases, there was a span of 9 bases. The CDR3 sequence is 12 residues long. This chain's CDR3 is CASSVAGYGYTF. CDR3 DNA: TGTGCCAGCAGCGTGGCAGGGTATGGCTACACCTTC.

This clone was observed a few times. The J gene is TRBJ2-1, the V gene TRBV10-3; a weak D match, TRBD2 (6 bases). Trimming pared 11 bases from V and 9 bases from J, leaving 17 bases between. CDR1 and CDR2 (germline): ENHRY, SYGVKD. This CDR3 contains 12 residues. CDR3 coding DNA: TGTGCCGTCGCTGCTAGCGCCGGTGAGCAGTTCTTC. It yields the protein CAVAASAGEQFF.